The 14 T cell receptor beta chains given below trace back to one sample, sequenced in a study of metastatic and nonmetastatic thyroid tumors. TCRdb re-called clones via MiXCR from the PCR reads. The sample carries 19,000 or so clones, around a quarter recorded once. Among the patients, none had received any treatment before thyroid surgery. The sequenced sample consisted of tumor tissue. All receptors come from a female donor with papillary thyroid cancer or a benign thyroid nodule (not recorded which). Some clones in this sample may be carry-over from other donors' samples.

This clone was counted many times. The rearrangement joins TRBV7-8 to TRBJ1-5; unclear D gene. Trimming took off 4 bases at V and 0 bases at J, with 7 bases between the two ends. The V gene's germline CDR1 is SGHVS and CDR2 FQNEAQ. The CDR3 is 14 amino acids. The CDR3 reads CASSYSYSNQPQHF. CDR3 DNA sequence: TGTGCCAGCAGCTATTCGTATAGCAATCAGCCCCAGCATTTT.

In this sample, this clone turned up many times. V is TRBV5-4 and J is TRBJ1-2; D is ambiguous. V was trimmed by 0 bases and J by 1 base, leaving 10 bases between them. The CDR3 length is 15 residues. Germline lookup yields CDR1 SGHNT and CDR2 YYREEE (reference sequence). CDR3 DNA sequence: TGTGCCAGCAGCTTGGACCCGCAGGTTAACTATGGCTACACCTTC. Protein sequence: CASSLDPQVNYGYTF. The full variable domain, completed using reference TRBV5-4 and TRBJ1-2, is ETGVTQSPTHLIKTRGQQVTLRCSSQSGHNTVSWYQQALGQGPQFIFQYYREEENGRGNFPPRFSGLQFPNYSSELNVNALELDDSALYLCASSLDPQVNYGYTFGSGTRLTVV.

In nucleotides, the CDR3 is TGTGCCAGCAGTTCCGGCGGGACAGGGACCGGGGAGCTGTTTTTT. It encodes CASSSGGTGTGELFF. The rearrangement links TRBV6-5 to TRBJ2-2; 9 bases match TRBD1. The J segment lost 5 bases and the V segment lost 4 bases, leaving 5 bases of the junction unmatched. Germline assignment: CDR1 MNHEY and CDR2 SVGAGI. The CDR3 has 15 residues.

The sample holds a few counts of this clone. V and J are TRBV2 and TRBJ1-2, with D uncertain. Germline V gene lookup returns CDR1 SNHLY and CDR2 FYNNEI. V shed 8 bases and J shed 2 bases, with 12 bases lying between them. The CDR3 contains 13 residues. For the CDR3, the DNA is TGTGCCAGCCCCCCTCCCGGAAACTATGGCTACACCTTC. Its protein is CASPPPGNYGYTF.

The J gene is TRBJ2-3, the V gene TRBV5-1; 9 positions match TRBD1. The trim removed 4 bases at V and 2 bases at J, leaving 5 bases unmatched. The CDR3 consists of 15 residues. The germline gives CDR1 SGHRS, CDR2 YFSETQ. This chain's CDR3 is CASSPGTGHTDTQYF. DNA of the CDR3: TGCGCCAGCAGCCCTGGGACAGGGCACACAGATACGCAGTATTTT. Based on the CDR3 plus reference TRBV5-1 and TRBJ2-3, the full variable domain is KAGVTQTPRYLIKTRGQQVTLSCSPISGHRSVSWYQQTPGQGLQFLFEYFSETQRNKGNFPGRFSGRQFSNSRSEMNVSTLELGDSALYLCASSPGTGHTDTQYFGPGTRLTVL.

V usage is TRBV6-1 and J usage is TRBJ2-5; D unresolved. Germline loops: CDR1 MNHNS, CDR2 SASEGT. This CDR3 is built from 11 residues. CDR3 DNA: TGTGTCATCGGAGAAGGTGAGACCCAGTACTTC. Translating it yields CVIGEGETQYF.

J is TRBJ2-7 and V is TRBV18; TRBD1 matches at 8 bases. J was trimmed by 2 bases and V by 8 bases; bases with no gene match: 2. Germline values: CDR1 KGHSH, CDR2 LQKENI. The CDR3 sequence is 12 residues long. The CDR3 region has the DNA TGTGCCAGCCGACAGGGGCCCTACGAGCAGTACTTC. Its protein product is CASRQGPYEQYF.

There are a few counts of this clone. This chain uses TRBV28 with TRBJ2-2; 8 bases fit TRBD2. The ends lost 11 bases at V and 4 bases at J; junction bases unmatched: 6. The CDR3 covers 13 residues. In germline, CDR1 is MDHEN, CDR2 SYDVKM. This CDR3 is CAWKRESTGELFF. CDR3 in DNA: TGTGCCTGGAAGCGGGAGAGCACCGGGGAGCTGTTTTTT.

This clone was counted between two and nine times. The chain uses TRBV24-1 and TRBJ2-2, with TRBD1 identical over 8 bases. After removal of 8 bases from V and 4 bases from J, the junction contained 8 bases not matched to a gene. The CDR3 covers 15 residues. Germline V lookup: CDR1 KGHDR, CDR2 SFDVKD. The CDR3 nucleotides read TGTGCCACCACGCCAGGGGGCTCCACCACCGGGGAGCTGTTTTTT. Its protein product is CATTPGGSTTGELFF.

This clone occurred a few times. The CDR3 DNA reads TGTGCCAGCAGTTTGACAGGGAGGGCCTATGGCTACACCTTC. It is translated as CASSLTGRAYGYTF. V and J are TRBV28 and TRBJ1-2; 7 bases are shared with TRBD1. The J segment lost 4 bases and the V segment lost 3 bases, leaving 5 bases of the junction unmatched. The CDR3 totals 14 residues. Germline V lookup: CDR1 MDHEN, CDR2 SYDVKM.

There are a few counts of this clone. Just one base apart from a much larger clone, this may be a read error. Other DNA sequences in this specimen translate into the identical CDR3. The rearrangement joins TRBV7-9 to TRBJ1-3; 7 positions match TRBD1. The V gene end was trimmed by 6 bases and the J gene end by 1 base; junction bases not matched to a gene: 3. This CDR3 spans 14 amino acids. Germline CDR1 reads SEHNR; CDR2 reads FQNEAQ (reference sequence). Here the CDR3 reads CASSTQGSGNTIYF. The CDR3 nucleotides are TGTGCCAGCAGTACACAGGGGTCTGGAAACACCATATATTTT.

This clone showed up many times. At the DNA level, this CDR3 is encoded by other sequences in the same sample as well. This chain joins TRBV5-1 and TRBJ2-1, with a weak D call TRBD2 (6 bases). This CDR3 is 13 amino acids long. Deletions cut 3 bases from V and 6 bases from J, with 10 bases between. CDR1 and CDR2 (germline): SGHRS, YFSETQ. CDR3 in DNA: TGCGCCAGCAGCTCCCCGGAGGGCAATGAGCAGTTCTTC. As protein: CASSSPEGNEQFF.

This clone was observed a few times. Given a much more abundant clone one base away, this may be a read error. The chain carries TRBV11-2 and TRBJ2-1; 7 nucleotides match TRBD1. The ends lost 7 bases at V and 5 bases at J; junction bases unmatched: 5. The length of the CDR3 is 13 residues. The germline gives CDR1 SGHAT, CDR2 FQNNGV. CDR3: CASILDRNNEQFF. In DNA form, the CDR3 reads TGTGCCAGCATCCTGGACAGGAACAATGAGCAGTTCTTC.

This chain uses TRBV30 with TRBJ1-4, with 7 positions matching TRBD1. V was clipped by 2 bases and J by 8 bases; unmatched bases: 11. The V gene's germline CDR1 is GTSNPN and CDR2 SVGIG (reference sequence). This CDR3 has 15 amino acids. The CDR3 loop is CAWSSDRAGREKLFF. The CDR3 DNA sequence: TGTGCCTGGAGTTCCGACAGGGCCGGGAGAGAAAAACTGTTTTTT.